This TCR beta chain was captured in a study of blood T cell repertoires in COVID-19. Whole-study context: The study drew acute and convalescent COVID-19 samples from the United States, Italy and Spain. PBMCs, B-cell-depleted T cells, or T cells provided the cDNA or gDNA that made up the material.

Seattle cases were enrolled at active infection and followed longitudinally. The V and J ends lost 4 bases and 9 bases, in that order; junction bases with no gene match: 5. Germline values: CDR1 SEHNR, CDR2 FQNEAQ (reference sequence). The CDR3 consists of 13 residues. In the original processing: Reference gene primer amplification in the assay estimated nucleated cell counts. Measured with immunoSEQ multiplex PCR; TCRdb has only the in-frame clones, and not every one. V and J calls and clone size are those listed in that table; D and trimming were worked out from the DNA. The sample holds over 250,000 clones, more than 80% seen once.

Input material: peripheral blood. This sequence was found in a woman aged 45-60 years with COVID-19, enrolled during active disease. The chain joins TRBV7-9 to TRBJ2-1, with TRBD1 matching 8 bases. The CDR3 loop is CASSWGTGSEQFF. The CDR3 coding sequence is TGTGCCAGCAGCTGGGGGACAGGCAGTGAGCAGTTCTTC.